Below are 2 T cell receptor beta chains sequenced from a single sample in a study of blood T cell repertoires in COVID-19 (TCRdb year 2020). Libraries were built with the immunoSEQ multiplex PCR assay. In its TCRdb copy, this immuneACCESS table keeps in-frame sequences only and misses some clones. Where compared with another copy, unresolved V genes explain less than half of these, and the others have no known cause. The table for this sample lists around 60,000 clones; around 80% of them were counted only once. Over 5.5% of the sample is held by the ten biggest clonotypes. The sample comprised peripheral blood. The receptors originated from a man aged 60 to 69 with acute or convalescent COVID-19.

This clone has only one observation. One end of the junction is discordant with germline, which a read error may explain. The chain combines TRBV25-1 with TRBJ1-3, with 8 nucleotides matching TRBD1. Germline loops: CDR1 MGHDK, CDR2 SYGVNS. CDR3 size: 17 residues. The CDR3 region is CASSARTGTISGSTIYF. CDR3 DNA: TGTGCCAGCAGTGCCCGGACAGGGACCATCTCTGGAAGCACCATATATTTT.

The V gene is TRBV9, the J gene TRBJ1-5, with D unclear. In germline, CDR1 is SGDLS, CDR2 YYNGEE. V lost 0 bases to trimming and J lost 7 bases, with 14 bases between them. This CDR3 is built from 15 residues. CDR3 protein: CASSVGGGPDQPQHF. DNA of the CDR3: TGTGCCAGCAGCGTAGGTGGAGGGCCGGACCAGCCCCAGCATTTT.